This is a list of T cell receptor beta chains from one sample in a study of response to subunit inactivated influenza vaccine. In TCRdb, the RT-PCR reads were re-called with MiXCR into one record per CDR3 protein. Here the sample spans 800,000 or so distinct CDR3 sequences, 20% to 25% being singletons. This material consisted of PBMCs from blood, taken about 5 days after vaccination. The source is a man aged 50 to 60 who received an inactivated influenza vaccine. The CDR3 runs from the conserved cysteine through the conserved F or W. The order of the fields is CDR3 protein, CDR3 DNA, V gene, J gene, clone size, D gene. A D gene is named only where the DNA matches it firmly. Not all rows give a size; the values are once, few, many and, for expanded clones, a class.

CDR3 protein: CASSHRVAGGSTDTQYF
CDR3 DNA: TGTGCCAGCAGCCATAGGGTGGCGGGGGGAAGCACAGATACGCAGTATTTT
V gene: TRBV3-1
J gene: TRBJ2-3
clone size: NA
D gene: TRBD2

CDR3 protein: CSARGVAIAQYF
CDR3 DNA: TGCAGTGCTAGAGGCGTTGCTATAGCGCAGTATTTT
V gene: TRBV20-1
J gene: TRBJ2-3
clone size: few
D gene: NA

CDR3 protein: CASSLSGLADQETQYF
CDR3 DNA: TGTGCCAGCAGTTTATCCGGACTAGCGGATCAAGAGACCCAGTACTTC
V gene: TRBV28
J gene: TRBJ2-5
clone size: few
D gene: TRBD2

CDR3 protein: CASRYLAGVTDTQYF
CDR3 DNA: TGTGCCAGCAGGTATCTAGCGGGGGTAACAGATACGCAGTATTTT
V gene: TRBV12-3/TRBV12-4
J gene: TRBJ2-3
clone size: NA
D gene: TRBD2

CDR3 protein: CSVRPGTGGGYEQYF
CDR3 DNA: TGCAGCGTCCGTCCCGGGACAGGGGGCGGGTACGAGCAGTACTTC
V gene: TRBV29-1
J gene: TRBJ2-7
clone size: NA
D gene: TRBD1

CDR3 protein: CASSLAPSGVDEKLFF
CDR3 DNA: TGTGCCAGCAGCTTGGCCCCGTCTGGGGTTGACGAAAAACTGTTTTTT
V gene: TRBV5-5
J gene: TRBJ1-4
clone size: few
D gene: NA

CDR3 protein: CASSLVRFGTEAFF
CDR3 DNA: TGCGCCAGCAGCTTGGTCAGATTTGGGACTGAAGCTTTCTTT
V gene: TRBV5-1
J gene: TRBJ1-1
clone size: NA
D gene: NA

CDR3 protein: CASSEYYGITDTQYF
CDR3 DNA: TGTGCCAGCAGTGAATACTATGGGATCACAGATACGCAGTATTTT
V gene: TRBV25-1
J gene: TRBJ2-3
clone size: NA
D gene: NA

CDR3 protein: CASRGTAYNEQFF
CDR3 DNA: TGTGCCAGCAGGGGGACAGCTTACAATGAGCAGTTCTTC
V gene: TRBV12-3/TRBV12-4
J gene: TRBJ2-1
clone size: many
D gene: TRBD1

CDR3 protein: CASSPPYSGELFF
CDR3 DNA: TGTGCCAGCAGCCCACCTTATAGCGGGGAGCTGTTTTTT
V gene: TRBV7-9
J gene: TRBJ2-2
clone size: NA
D gene: NA

CDR3 protein: CASSRGQVSSYEQYF
CDR3 DNA: TGTGCCAGCAGCCGCGGACAGGTGTCCTCCTACGAGCAGTACTTC
V gene: TRBV7-6
J gene: TRBJ2-7
clone size: NA
D gene: TRBD1

CDR3 protein: CASRGKDRVNEQFF
CDR3 DNA: TGTGCCAGCAGGGGGAAGGACAGGGTGAATGAGCAGTTCTTC
V gene: TRBV5-6
J gene: TRBJ2-1
clone size: NA
D gene: TRBD1

CDR3 protein: CASSHPERETFPGANVLTF
CDR3 DNA: TGTGCCAGCAGCCACCCGGAGAGGGAAACCTTTCCTGGGGCCAACGTCCTGACTTTC
V gene: TRBV4-2
J gene: TRBJ2-6
clone size: NA
D gene: NA

CDR3 protein: CASSQLQGDEQFF
CDR3 DNA: TGTGCCAGCAGCCAATTGCAGGGGGATGAGCAGTTCTTC
V gene: TRBV3-1
J gene: TRBJ2-1
clone size: NA
D gene: TRBD1

CDR3 protein: CASSLIGTRQQRETQYF
CDR3 DNA: TGCGCCAGCAGCTTGATAGGGACGCGGCAACAAAGGGAGACCCAGTACTTC
V gene: TRBV5-1
J gene: TRBJ2-5
clone size: NA
D gene: NA

CDR3 protein: CASSLEGGVPDTQYF
CDR3 DNA: TGTGCCAGCAGCTTAGAAGGCGGGGTCCCAGATACGCAGTATTTT
V gene: TRBV7-9
J gene: TRBJ2-3
clone size: few
D gene: NA

CDR3 protein: CASRGTFYEQYF
CDR3 DNA: TGTGCCAGCAGGGGGACTTTCTACGAGCAGTACTTC
V gene: TRBV25-1
J gene: TRBJ2-7
clone size: few
D gene: NA

CDR3 protein: CASTSPVVLYEQYF
CDR3 DNA: TGTGCCAGCACCTCTCCGGTTGTTTTATACGAGCAGTACTTC
V gene: TRBV6-2/TRBV6-3
J gene: TRBJ2-7
clone size: few
D gene: NA

CDR3 protein: CASSLLGGSSYNEQFF
CDR3 DNA: TGTGCCAGCAGTTTATTAGGTGGAAGCTCCTACAATGAGCAGTTCTTC
V gene: TRBV27
J gene: TRBJ2-1
clone size: few
D gene: NA

CDR3 protein: CASSVRLRGAFF
CDR3 DNA: TGTGCCAGCAGCGTACGACTTCGGGGAGCTTTCTTT
V gene: TRBV5-6
J gene: TRBJ1-1
clone size: few
D gene: NA

CDR3 protein: CAWGEHYEQYF
CDR3 DNA: TGTGCCTGGGGGGAGCACTACGAGCAGTACTTC
V gene: TRBV30
J gene: TRBJ2-7
clone size: NA
D gene: NA

CDR3 protein: CASSFPRQDTQYF
CDR3 DNA: TGTGCCAGCAGCTTTCCCCGACAGGATACGCAGTATTTT
V gene: TRBV7-9
J gene: TRBJ2-3
clone size: many
D gene: NA

CDR3 protein: CAISESATSGTVKNIQYF
CDR3 DNA: TGTGCCATCAGTGAGTCAGCGACTAGCGGGACCGTCAAAAACATTCAGTACTTC
V gene: TRBV10-3
J gene: TRBJ2-4
clone size: NA
D gene: TRBD2

CDR3 protein: CASSVQENYGYTF
CDR3 DNA: TGTGCCAGCAGTGTACAGGAGAACTATGGCTACACCTTC
V gene: TRBV6-6
J gene: TRBJ1-2
clone size: few
D gene: NA

CDR3 protein: CASSELGSGGGDTQYF
CDR3 DNA: TGTGCCAGCAGTGAATTGGGTAGCGGGGGAGGAGATACGCAGTATTTT
V gene: TRBV25-1
J gene: TRBJ2-3
clone size: NA
D gene: TRBD2

CDR3 protein: CASSLTGNTQYF
CDR3 DNA: TGTGCCAGCAGCCTTACAGGGAATACGCAGTATTTT
V gene: TRBV3-1
J gene: TRBJ2-3
clone size: few
D gene: NA

CDR3 protein: CASSQEVLNSPLHF
CDR3 DNA: TGCGCCAGCAGCCAAGAAGTCCTTAATTCACCCCTCCACTTT
V gene: TRBV4-3
J gene: TRBJ1-6
clone size: few
D gene: NA

CDR3 protein: CASSSRDGYEQYF
CDR3 DNA: TGTGCCAGCAGTTCCCGGGACGGCTACGAGCAGTACTTC
V gene: TRBV12-3/TRBV12-4
J gene: TRBJ2-7
clone size: few
D gene: NA

CDR3 protein: CASSFSLAGVNEQFF
CDR3 DNA: TGTGCCAGCAGCTTTTCACTAGCGGGAGTGAATGAGCAGTTCTTC
V gene: TRBV5-5
J gene: TRBJ2-1
clone size: NA
D gene: TRBD2

CDR3 protein: CASSAGGLNTEAFF
CDR3 DNA: TGTGCCAGCAGTGCAGGGGGCCTGAACACTGAAGCTTTCTTT
V gene: TRBV12-3/TRBV12-4
J gene: TRBJ1-1
clone size: NA
D gene: TRBD1

CDR3 protein: CASSSHPRRTSGLDEQFF
CDR3 DNA: TGTGCCAGCAGCTCACATCCTCGGCGGACTAGCGGGCTGGATGAGCAGTTCTTC
V gene: TRBV7-3
J gene: TRBJ2-1
clone size: few
D gene: TRBD2

CDR3 protein: CASSFNSNTEAFF
CDR3 DNA: TGCGCCAGCAGCTTCAACAGCAACACTGAAGCTTTCTTT
V gene: TRBV5-1
J gene: TRBJ1-1
clone size: few
D gene: NA

CDR3 protein: CSAYTGQGASPLHF
CDR3 DNA: TGCAGTGCTTATACGGGACAGGGTGCTTCACCCCTCCACTTT
V gene: TRBV20-1
J gene: TRBJ1-6
clone size: few
D gene: TRBD1

CDR3 protein: CASTQQAPCTYEQYF
CDR3 DNA: TGTGCCAGCACCCAACAGGCCCCTTGTACCTACGAGCAGTACTTC
V gene: TRBV3-1
J gene: TRBJ2-7
clone size: NA
D gene: NA

CDR3 protein: CSGGTGNQPQHF
CDR3 DNA: TGCAGTGGAGGGACAGGGAATCAGCCCCAGCATTTT
V gene: TRBV20-1
J gene: TRBJ1-5
clone size: few
D gene: TRBD1

CDR3 protein: CASSPTGTESNQPQHF
CDR3 DNA: TGTGCCAGCAGTCCGACGGGGACAGAGAGCAATCAGCCCCAGCATTTT
V gene: TRBV7-9
J gene: TRBJ1-5
clone size: few
D gene: TRBD1

CDR3 protein: CACLDRSDTQYF
CDR3 DNA: TGTGCCTGCCTGGACAGGTCGGATACGCAGTATTTT
V gene: TRBV30
J gene: TRBJ2-3
clone size: NA
D gene: TRBD1

CDR3 protein: CASSLEGLTPQGYGYTF
CDR3 DNA: TGTGCCAGCAGTTTAGAGGGGTTAACGCCCCAGGGCTACGGCTACACCTTC
V gene: TRBV12-3/TRBV12-4
J gene: TRBJ1-2
clone size: few
D gene: NA

CDR3 protein: CASSNRNTGELFF
CDR3 DNA: TGTGCCAGCAGCAACAGGAACACCGGGGAGCTGTTTTTT
V gene: TRBV12-3/TRBV12-4
J gene: TRBJ2-2
clone size: many
D gene: NA

CDR3 protein: CSVAPRLAAYEQYF
CDR3 DNA: TGCAGCGTTGCCCCAAGACTAGCGGCCTACGAGCAGTACTTC
V gene: TRBV29-1
J gene: TRBJ2-7
clone size: few
D gene: TRBD2

CDR3 protein: CSVAAGTPNTEAFF
CDR3 DNA: TGCAGCGTTGCTGCCGGGACACCGAACACTGAAGCTTTCTTT
V gene: TRBV29-1
J gene: TRBJ1-1
clone size: NA
D gene: NA

CDR3 protein: CASSQGLAGHNEQFF
CDR3 DNA: TGTGCCAGCAGCCAAGGACTAGCGGGTCACAATGAGCAGTTCTTC
V gene: TRBV4-2
J gene: TRBJ2-1
clone size: NA
D gene: TRBD2

CDR3 protein: CASSWRRTGTPNTGELFF
CDR3 DNA: TGTGCCAGCAGTTGGAGACGCACCGGGACACCGAACACCGGGGAGCTGTTTTTT
V gene: TRBV27
J gene: TRBJ2-2
clone size: NA
D gene: NA

CDR3 protein: CSADKVNTQYF
CDR3 DNA: TGCAGTGCTGACAAAGTAAATACGCAGTATTTT
V gene: TRBV20-1
J gene: TRBJ2-3
clone size: few
D gene: NA

CDR3 protein: CASSIVRASGGNEQFF
CDR3 DNA: TGTGCCAGTAGTATAGTAAGGGCTAGCGGGGGCAATGAGCAGTTCTTC
V gene: TRBV19
J gene: TRBJ2-1
clone size: NA
D gene: TRBD2

CDR3 protein: CASSLWQGGSNQPQHF
CDR3 DNA: TGTGCCAGCAGTTTATGGCAGGGGGGAAGCAATCAGCCCCAGCATTTT
V gene: TRBV12-3/TRBV12-4
J gene: TRBJ1-5
clone size: NA
D gene: TRBD1

CDR3 protein: CASRPTGAAYEQYF
CDR3 DNA: TGTGCCAGCAGACCTACAGGGGCGGCCTACGAGCAGTACTTC
V gene: TRBV5-6
J gene: TRBJ2-7
clone size: NA
D gene: TRBD1

CDR3 protein: CSARDTEAFF
CDR3 DNA: TGCAGTGCCCGGGATACTGAAGCTTTCTTT
V gene: TRBV20-1
J gene: TRBJ1-1
clone size: NA
D gene: NA

CDR3 protein: CASSLGQINTGELFF
CDR3 DNA: TGTGCCAGCAGCTTGGGACAGATAAACACCGGGGAGCTGTTTTTT
V gene: TRBV12-3/TRBV12-4
J gene: TRBJ2-2
clone size: few
D gene: TRBD1

CDR3 protein: CASKLDGPEQFF
CDR3 DNA: TGCGCCAGCAAACTTGATGGCCCCGAGCAGTTCTTC
V gene: TRBV5-1
J gene: TRBJ2-1
clone size: many
D gene: NA

CDR3 protein: CAISRGQNTDTQYF
CDR3 DNA: TGTGCCATCAGTCGCGGACAGAACACAGATACGCAGTATTTT
V gene: TRBV10-3
J gene: TRBJ2-3
clone size: few
D gene: NA

CDR3 protein: CASSNRGRVDNEQFF
CDR3 DNA: TGTGCCAGCAGCAACAGGGGGCGAGTGGACAATGAGCAGTTCTTC
V gene: TRBV7-2
J gene: TRBJ2-1
clone size: few
D gene: TRBD1

CDR3 protein: CAIRTASSYNEQFF
CDR3 DNA: TGTGCCATCAGAACAGCGTCTAGCTACAATGAGCAGTTCTTC
V gene: TRBV10-3
J gene: TRBJ2-1
clone size: NA
D gene: NA